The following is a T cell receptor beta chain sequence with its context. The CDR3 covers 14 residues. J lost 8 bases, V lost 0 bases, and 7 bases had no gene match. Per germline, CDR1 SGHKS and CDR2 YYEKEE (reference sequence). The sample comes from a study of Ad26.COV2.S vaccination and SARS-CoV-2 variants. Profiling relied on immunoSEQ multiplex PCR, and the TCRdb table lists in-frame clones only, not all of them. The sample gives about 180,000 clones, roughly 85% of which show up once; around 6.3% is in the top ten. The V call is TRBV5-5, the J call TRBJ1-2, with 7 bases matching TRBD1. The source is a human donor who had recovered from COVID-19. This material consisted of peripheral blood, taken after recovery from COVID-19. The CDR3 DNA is TGTGCCAGCAGCTTGGGTCAGTTAGGGGGCGGCTACACCTTC. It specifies CASSLGQLGGGYTF.